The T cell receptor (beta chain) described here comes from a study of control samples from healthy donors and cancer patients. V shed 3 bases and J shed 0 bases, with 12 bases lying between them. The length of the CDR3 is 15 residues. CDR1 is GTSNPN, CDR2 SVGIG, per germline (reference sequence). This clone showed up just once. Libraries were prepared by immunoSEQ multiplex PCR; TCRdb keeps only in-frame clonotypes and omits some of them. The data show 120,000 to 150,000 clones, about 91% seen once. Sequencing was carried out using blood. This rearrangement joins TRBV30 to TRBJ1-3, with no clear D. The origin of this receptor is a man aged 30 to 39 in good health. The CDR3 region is CAWSVRKASGNTIYF. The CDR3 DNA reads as TGTGCCTGGAGCGTCAGAAAGGCCTCTGGAAACACCATATATTTT.